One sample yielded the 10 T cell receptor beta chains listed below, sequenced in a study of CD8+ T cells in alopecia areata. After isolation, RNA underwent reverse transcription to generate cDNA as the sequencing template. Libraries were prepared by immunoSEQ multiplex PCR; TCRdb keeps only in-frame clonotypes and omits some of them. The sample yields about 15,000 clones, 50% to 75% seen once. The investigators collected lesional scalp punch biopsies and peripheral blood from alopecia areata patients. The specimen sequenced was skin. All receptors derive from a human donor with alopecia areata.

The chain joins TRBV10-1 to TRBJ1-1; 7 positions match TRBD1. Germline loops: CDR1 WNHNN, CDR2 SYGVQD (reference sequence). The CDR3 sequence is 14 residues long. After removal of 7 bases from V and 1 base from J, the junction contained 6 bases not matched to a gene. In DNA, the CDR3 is TGCGCCAGCATTCCGGGACAGCCGAACACTGAAGCTTTCTTT. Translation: CASIPGQPNTEAFF.

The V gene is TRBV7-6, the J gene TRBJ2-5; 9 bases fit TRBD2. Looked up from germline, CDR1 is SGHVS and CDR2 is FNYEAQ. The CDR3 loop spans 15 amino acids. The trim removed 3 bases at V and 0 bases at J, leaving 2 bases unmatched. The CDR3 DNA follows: TGTGCCAGCAGCTTTACTAGCGGGTACCAAGAGACCCAGTACTTC. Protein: CASSFTSGYQETQYF.

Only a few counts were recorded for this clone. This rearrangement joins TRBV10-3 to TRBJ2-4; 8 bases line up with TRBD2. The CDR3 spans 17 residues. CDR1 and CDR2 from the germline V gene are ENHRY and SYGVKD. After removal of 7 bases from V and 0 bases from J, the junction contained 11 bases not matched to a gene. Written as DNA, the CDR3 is TGTGCCATCATGAAAGAGGGACTAGATGGAGCCAAAAACATTCAGTACTTC. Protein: CAIMKEGLDGAKNIQYF.

This CDR3 is CASSFDSYERYF. The DNA of the CDR3 is TGTGCCAGCAGCTTCGACTCCTACGAGCGTTACTTC. The J gene is TRBJ2-7, the V gene TRBV7-6; unclear D gene. This CDR3 has 12 amino acids. CDR1 SGHVS and CDR2 FNYEAQ come from the germline V gene. V was clipped by 3 bases and J by 13 bases, with 16 bases between them.

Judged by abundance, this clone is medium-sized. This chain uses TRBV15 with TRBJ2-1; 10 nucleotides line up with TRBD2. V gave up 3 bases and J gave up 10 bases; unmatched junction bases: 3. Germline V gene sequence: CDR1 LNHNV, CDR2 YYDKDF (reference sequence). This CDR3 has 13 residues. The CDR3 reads CATSSLAGEEQFF. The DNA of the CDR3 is TGTGCCACCAGCAGTCTAGCGGGAGAGGAGCAGTTCTTC.

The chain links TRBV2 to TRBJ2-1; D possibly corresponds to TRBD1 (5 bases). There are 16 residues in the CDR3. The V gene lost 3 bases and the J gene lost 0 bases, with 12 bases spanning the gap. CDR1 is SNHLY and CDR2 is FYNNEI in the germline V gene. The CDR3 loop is CASSDGSGSSYNEQFF. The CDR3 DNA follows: TGTGCCAGCAGTGACGGGTCAGGGTCCTCCTACAATGAGCAGTTCTTC.

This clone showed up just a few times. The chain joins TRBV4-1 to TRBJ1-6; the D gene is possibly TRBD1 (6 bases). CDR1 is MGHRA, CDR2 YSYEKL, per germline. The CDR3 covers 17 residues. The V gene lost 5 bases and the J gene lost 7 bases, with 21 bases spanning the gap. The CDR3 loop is CASSNIQGAGANSPLHF. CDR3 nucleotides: TGCGCCAGCAGCAACATTCAGGGTGCAGGGGCGAATTCACCCCTCCACTTT.

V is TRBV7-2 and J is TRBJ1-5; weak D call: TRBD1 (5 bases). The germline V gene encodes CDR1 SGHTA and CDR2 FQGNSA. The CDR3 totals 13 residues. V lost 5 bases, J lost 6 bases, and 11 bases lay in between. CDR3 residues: CASSRGWGQPQHF. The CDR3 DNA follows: TGTGCCAGCAGCCGGGGGTGGGGTCAGCCCCAGCATTTT.

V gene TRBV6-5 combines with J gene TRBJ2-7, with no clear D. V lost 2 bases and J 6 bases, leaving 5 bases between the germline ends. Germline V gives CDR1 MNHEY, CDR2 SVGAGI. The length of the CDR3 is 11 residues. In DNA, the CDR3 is TGTGCCAGCAGTTACGGGTCCGAGCAGTACTTC. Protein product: CASSYGSEQYF.

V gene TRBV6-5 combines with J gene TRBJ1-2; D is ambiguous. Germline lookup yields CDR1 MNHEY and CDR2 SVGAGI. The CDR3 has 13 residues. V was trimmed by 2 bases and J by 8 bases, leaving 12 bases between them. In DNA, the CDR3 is TGTGCCAGCAGTTACCGGAACGGCCTAGGCTACACCTTC. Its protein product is CASSYRNGLGYTF.